This TCR beta chain is from a study of blood T cell repertoires in COVID-19. In the study overall: Some COVID-19 samples were acute and others convalescent; all came from the United States, Italy and Spain. T cells, B-cell-depleted T cells, or PBMCs supplied cDNA or gDNA.

In the source study's methods: By means of reference gene primer amplification, nucleated cell counts were estimated. Only in-frame clones appear in the TCRdb table, and some are missing; sequencing was by immunoSEQ multiplex PCR. V and J calls and clone size are given by that table; D and trimming were obtained from the DNA. The repertoire holds about 64,000 clones, roughly 88% seen once, with 4.5% to 7% in the top ten. V shed 2 bases and J 6 bases; nucleotides not matched to a gene: 6. The CDR3 is 14 residues long. Looked up from germline, CDR1 is LNHDA and CDR2 is SQIVND (reference sequence). V gene TRBV19 combines with J gene TRBJ1-2; 7 bases line up with TRBD1. Sequenced sample: peripheral blood. The receptor's source is a woman aged 60-75 years with acute or convalescent COVID-19. The CDR3 region is CASSIKGTVDGYTF. DNA for the CDR3: TGTGCCAGTAGTATAAAAGGGACAGTTGATGGCTACACCTTC.